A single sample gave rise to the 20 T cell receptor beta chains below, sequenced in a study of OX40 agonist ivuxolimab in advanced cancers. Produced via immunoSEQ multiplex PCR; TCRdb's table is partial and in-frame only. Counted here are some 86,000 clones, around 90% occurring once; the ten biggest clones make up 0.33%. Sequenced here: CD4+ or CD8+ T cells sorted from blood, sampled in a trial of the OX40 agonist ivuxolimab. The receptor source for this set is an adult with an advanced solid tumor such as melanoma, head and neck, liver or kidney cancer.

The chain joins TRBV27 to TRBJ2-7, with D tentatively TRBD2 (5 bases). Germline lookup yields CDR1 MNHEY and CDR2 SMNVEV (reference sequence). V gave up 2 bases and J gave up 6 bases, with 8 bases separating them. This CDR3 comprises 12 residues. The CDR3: CASSLERAEQYV. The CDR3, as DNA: TGTGCCAGCAGTTTAGAGAGGGCCGAGCAGTACGTC.

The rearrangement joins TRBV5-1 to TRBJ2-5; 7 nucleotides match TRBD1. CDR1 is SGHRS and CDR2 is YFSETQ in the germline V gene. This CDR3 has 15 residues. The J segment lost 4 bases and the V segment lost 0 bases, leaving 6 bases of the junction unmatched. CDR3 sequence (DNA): TGCGCCAGCAGCTTGGGAAGGGGGCAGGGAGAGACCCAGTACTTC. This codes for CASSLGRGQGETQYF.

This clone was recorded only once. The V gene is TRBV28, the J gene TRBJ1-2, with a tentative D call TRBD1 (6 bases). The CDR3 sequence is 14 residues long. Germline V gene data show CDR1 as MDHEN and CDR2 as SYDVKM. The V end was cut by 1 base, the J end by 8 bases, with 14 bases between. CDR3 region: CASSLSGGQRGYTF. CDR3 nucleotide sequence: TGTGCCAGCAGTTTATCGGGGGGGCAAAGGGGCTACACCTTC.

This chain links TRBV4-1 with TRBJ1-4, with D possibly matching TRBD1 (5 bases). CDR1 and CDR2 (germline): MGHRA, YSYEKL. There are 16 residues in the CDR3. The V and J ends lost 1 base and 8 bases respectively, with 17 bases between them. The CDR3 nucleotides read TGCGCCAGCAGCCAAGGGAGAAGGGGCAAAGGAGAAAAACTGTTTTTT. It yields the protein CASSQGRRGKGEKLFF.

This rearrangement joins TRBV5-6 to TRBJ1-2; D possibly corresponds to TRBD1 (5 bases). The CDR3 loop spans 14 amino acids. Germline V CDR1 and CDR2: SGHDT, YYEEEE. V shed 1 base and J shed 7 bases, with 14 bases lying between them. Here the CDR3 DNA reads TGTGCCAGCAGCTTGCCGACAGTTTCTGTTGGCTACACCTTC. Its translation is CASSLPTVSVGYTF.

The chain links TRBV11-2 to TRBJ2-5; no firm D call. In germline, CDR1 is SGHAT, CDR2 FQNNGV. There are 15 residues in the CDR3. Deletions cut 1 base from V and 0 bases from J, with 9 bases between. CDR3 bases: TGTGCCAGCAGCTTAGTACTGAGGAACCAAGAGACCCAGTACTTC. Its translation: CASSLVLRNQETQYF.

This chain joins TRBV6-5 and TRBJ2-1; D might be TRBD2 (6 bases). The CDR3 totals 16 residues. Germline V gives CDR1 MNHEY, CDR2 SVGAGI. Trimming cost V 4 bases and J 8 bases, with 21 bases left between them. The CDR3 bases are TGTGCCAGCAGTTCAGGACCTTTAGGCGGGGTATATGAGCAGTTCTTC. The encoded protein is CASSSGPLGGVYEQFF.

The CDR3 protein is CATSRDLQGETQYF. The CDR3 DNA is TGTGCCACCAGCAGAGATCTCCAGGGGGAGACCCAGTACTTC. The genes are TRBV15 and TRBJ2-5; tentatively, D is TRBD1 (6 bases). V shed 0 bases and J shed 5 bases, with 10 bases lying between them. CDR3 size: 14 residues. The germline CDR1 and CDR2 sequences are LNHNV and YYDKDF (reference sequence). Full variable domain (rest looked up from reference TRBV15 and TRBJ2-5): DAMVIQNPRYQVTQFGKPVTLSCSQTLNHNVMYWYQQKSSQAPKLLFHYYDKDFNNEADTPDNFQSRRPNTSFCFLDIRSPGLGDTAMYLCATSRDLQGETQYFGPGTRLLVL.

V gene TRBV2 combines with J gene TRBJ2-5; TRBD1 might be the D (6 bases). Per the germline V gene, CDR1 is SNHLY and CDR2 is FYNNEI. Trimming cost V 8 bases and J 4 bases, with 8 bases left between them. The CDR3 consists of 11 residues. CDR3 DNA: TGTGCCAGCGGACAGTCAGAGACCCAGTACTTC. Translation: CASGQSETQYF.

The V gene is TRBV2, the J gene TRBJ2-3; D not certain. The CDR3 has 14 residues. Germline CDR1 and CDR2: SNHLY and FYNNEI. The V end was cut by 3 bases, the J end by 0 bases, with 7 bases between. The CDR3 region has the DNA TGTGCCAGCAGTGATCCGGTGAGCACAGATACGCAGTATTTT. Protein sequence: CASSDPVSTDTQYF. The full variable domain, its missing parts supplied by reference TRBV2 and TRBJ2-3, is EPEVTQTPSHQVTQMGQEVILRCVPISNHLYFYWYRQILGQKVEFLVSFYNNEISEKSEIFDDQFSVERPDGSNFTLKIRSTKLEDSAMYFCASSDPVSTDTQYFGPGTRLTVL.

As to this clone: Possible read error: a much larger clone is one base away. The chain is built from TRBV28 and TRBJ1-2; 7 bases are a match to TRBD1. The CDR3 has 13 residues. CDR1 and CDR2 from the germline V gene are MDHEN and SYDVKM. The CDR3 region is CASITDRVRGCTF. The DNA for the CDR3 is TGTGCCAGCATCACCGACAGGGTCCGAGGCTGCACCTTC.

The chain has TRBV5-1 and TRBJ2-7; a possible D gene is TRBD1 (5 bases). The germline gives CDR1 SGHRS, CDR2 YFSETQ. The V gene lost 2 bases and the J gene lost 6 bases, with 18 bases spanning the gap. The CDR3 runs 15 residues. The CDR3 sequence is CASSLIIPDTSEQYF. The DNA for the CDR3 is TGCGCCAGCAGCTTAATTATCCCGGACACTTCCGAGCAGTACTTC.

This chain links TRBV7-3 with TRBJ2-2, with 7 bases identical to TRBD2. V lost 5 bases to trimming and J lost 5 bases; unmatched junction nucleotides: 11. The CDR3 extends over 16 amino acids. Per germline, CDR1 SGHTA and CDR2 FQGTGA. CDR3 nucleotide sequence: TGTGCCAGCAGCATAGAGCCAGCGGGAAATACCGGGGAGCTGTTTTTT. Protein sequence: CASSIEPAGNTGELFF. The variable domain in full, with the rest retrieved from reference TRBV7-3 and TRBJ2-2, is GAGVSQTPSNKVTEKGKYVELRCDPISGHTALYWYRQSLGQGPEFLIYFQGTGAADDSGLPNDRFFAVRPEGSVSTLKIQRTERGDSAVYLCASSIEPAGNTGELFFGEGSRLTVL.

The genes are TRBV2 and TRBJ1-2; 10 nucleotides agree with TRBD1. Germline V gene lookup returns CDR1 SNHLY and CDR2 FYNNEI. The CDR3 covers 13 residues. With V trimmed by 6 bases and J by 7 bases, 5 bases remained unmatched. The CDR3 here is CASRDRGFFGYTF. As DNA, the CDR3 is TGTGCCAGCAGGGACAGGGGGTTTTTTGGCTACACCTTC.

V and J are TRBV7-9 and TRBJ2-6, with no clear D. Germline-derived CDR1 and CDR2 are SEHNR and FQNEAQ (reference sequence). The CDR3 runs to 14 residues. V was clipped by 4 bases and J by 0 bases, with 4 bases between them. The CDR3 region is CASSWSSGANVLTF. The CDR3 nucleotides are TGTGCCAGCAGCTGGAGCTCTGGGGCCAACGTCCTGACTTTC.

CDR3 coding DNA: TGCGCCAGCAGGCACGGGGGAACGGGGGGGCTGGAGACCCAGTACTTC. Translated: CASRHGGTGGLETQYF. The chain joins TRBV4-1 to TRBJ2-5; TRBD2 matches at 8 bases. With 6 bases clipped from V and 5 bases from J, the junction kept 14 bases outside the gene matches. CDR1 is MGHRA, CDR2 YSYEKL, per germline. The CDR3 contains 16 residues.

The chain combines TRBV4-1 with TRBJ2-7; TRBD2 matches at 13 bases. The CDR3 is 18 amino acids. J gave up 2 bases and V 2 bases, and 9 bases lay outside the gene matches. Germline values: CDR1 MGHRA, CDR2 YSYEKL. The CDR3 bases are TGCGCCAGCAGCCAACGTAGGACTAGCGGGGGATTGACCTACGAGCAGTACGTC. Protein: CASSQRRTSGGLTYEQYV.

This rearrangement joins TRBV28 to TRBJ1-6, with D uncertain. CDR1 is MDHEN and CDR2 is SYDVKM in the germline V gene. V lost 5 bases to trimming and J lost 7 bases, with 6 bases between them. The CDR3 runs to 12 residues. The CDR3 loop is CASSLHNSPLHF. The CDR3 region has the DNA TGTGCCAGCAGTCTCCACAATTCACCCCTCCACTTT.

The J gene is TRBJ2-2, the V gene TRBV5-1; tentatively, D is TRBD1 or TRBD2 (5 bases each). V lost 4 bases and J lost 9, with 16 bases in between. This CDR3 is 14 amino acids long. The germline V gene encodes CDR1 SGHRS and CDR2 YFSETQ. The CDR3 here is CASSRDFGDRELFF. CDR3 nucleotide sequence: TGCGCCAGCAGCCGAGATTTTGGGGACCGGGAGCTGTTTTTT.

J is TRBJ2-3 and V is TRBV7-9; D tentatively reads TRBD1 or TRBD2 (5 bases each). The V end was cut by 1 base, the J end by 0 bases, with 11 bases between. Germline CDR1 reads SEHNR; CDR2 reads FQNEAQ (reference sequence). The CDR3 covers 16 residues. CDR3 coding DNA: TGTGCCAGCAGCTTAGGCCGGGGCGCTAGCACAGATACGCAGTATTTT. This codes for CASSLGRGASTDTQYF.